A selection of T cell receptor beta chains follows, all from one sample in a study of blood T cell repertoires in COVID-19. Sequenced by immunoSEQ multiplex PCR; TCRdb stores in-frame clones only, minus some. The table has about 220,000 clones, 80% to 85% seen once; the top ten hold approximately 7.3%. Sequenced input: PBMCs or T cells enriched from blood (not recorded which). These receptors were obtained from a woman aged 40 to 55 who had recovered from COVID-19. Each CDR3 is given with its conserved first and last residue. A D gene is named only where the DNA matches it firmly. Clone size is stated in some rows and not others, as once, few, many or a class when expanded.

TRBV13	.	TRBJ1-4	TRBD1	CASSFAQGASDEKLFF	TGTGCCAGCAGCTTCGCGCAGGGGGCATCGGATGAAAAACTGTTTTTT
TRBV27	once	TRBJ1-2	.	CASSLSRNYGYTF	TGTGCCAGCAGTTTATCGAGGAACTATGGCTACACCTTC
TRBV10-1	.	TRBJ1-3	.	CASKNGGGNTIYF	TGCGCCAGCAAGAACGGGGGGGGAAACACCATATATTTT
TRBV5-1	once	TRBJ2-3	TRBD2	CASSFVGLGTDTQYF	TGCGCCAGCAGCTTCGTCGGACTAGGCACAGATACGCAGTATTTT
TRBV28	.	TRBJ1-4	.	CASSRREHNEKLFF	TGTGCCAGTAGTCGTCGGGAGCATAATGAAAAACTGTTTTTT
TRBV19	.	TRBJ1-5	TRBD1	CASSIGQGSNQPQHF	TGTGCCAGTAGTATTGGACAGGGCAGCAATCAGCCCCAGCATTTT
TRBV9	.	TRBJ1-1	.	CASSQGGNTEAFF	TGTGCCAGCAGCCAGGGTGGGAACACTGAAGCTTTCTTT
TRBV2	.	TRBJ2-5	.	CASRTQGLETQYF	TGTGCCAGCAGGACTCAGGGGCTGGAGACCCAGTACTTC
TRBV27	.	TRBJ2-3	.	CASSSNTDTQYF	TGTGCCAGCAGTTCAAACACAGATACGCAGTATTTT
TRBV7-2	few	TRBJ2-5	.	CASSLGQLETQYF	TGTGCCAGCAGCTTAGGACAGTTGGAGACCCAGTACTTC
TRBV27	.	TRBJ2-7	.	CASSLGRVGEQYF	TGTGCCAGCAGTTTAGGGAGAGTCGGCGAGCAGTACTTC
TRBV4-2	.	TRBJ2-1	.	CASSQDRRSDNEQFF	TGTGCCAGCAGCCAAGATCGGAGGAGCGACAATGAGCAGTTCTTC
TRBV7-9	few	TRBJ2-1	.	CASRASRGNSYNEQFF	TGTGCCAGCAGAGCTAGCAGGGGCAATTCCTACAATGAGCAGTTCTTC
TRBV28	.	TRBJ2-7	TRBD2	CASSSPLAYYEQYF	TGTGCCAGCAGTTCTCCACTAGCGTACTACGAGCAGTACTTC
TRBV19	.	TRBJ1-1	TRBD1	CASSTTGGSWNTEAFF	TGTGCCAGTAGTACGACAGGGGGCTCATGGAACACTGAAGCTTTCTTT
TRBV27	.	TRBJ1-1	.	CASSIAPNTEAFF	TGTGCCAGCAGTATAGCACCGAACACTGAAGCTTTCTTT
TRBV10-3	.	TRBJ1-2	.	CAISEYLEGDGYTF	TGTGCCATCAGTGAGTACTTAGAGGGAGATGGCTACACCTTC
TRBV5-1	.	TRBJ2-5	.	CASSLAAGQRETQYF	TGCGCCAGCAGCTTGGCCGCAGGGCAGAGGGAGACCCAGTACTTC
TRBV7-9	.	TRBJ2-1	TRBD2	CASSSLGGRNSNEQFF	TGTGCCAGCAGCTCCCTCGGCGGGAGGAACTCCAATGAGCAGTTCTTC
TRBV5-6	.	TRBJ1-2	.	CASSPPTEPYGYTF	TGTGCCAGCAGCCCCCCGACGGAGCCCTATGGCTACACCTTC
TRBV18	.	TRBJ2-7	TRBD2	CASSPVFHRLAVDLSYEQYF	TGTGCCAGCTCACCAGTTTTTCATCGACTAGCGGTCGATCTCTCCTACGAGCAGTACTTC
TRBV24-1	many	TRBJ2-5	TRBD1	CATSDSHRGPETQYF	TGTGCCACCAGTGATTCCCACAGGGGGCCAGAGACCCAGTACTTC
TRBV3-1/TRBV3-2	.	TRBJ2-5	TRBD2	CASSRGTNQETQYF	TGTGCCAGCAGCCGCGGGACTAACCAAGAGACCCAGTACTTC
TRBV19	.	TRBJ2-1	.	CASSLLRESYNEQFF	TGTGCCAGTAGCCTCCTACGGGAGTCTTACAATGAGCAGTTCTTC
TRBV7-2	.	TRBJ2-2	.	CASSPQGVGAGELFF	TGTGCCAGCAGCCCACAGGGTGTCGGGGCCGGGGAGCTGTTTTTT
TRBV5-4	.	TRBJ1-2	TRBD1	CASSHDSSTGWNRGYTF	TGTGCCAGCAGCCACGACTCCTCGACAGGGTGGAATAGAGGCTACACCTTC
TRBV5-1	.	TRBJ2-3	TRBD2	CASSPLAGGTDTQYF	TGCGCCAGCTCACCGCTAGCGGGAGGCACAGATACGCAGTATTTT
TRBV5-1	once	TRBJ2-7	TRBD1	CASSLVWDRVGAYEQYF	TGCGCCAGCAGCTTGGTGTGGGACAGGGTGGGAGCCTACGAGCAGTACTTC
TRBV7-9	.	TRBJ1-2	TRBD1	CASSLRAQGGIGYTF	TGTGCCAGCAGCTTAAGGGCACAGGGGGGTATTGGCTACACCTTC
TRBV11-2	.	TRBJ2-1	TRBD2	CASSRGLAGRYNEQFF	TGTGCCAGCAGCCGGGGACTAGCGGGACGCTACAATGAGCAGTTCTTC
TRBV3-1/TRBV3-2	.	TRBJ1-1	.	CASSQDTEGEAFF	TGTGCCAGCAGCCAAGATACGGAGGGTGAAGCTTTCTTT
TRBV16	.	TRBJ2-2	TRBD2	CASSQSQREAGELFF	TGTGCCAGCAGCCAATCCCAGCGGGAGGCCGGGGAGCTGTTTTTT